The clone carrying this T cell receptor (beta chain) was counted between two and nine times. Its antigen is not identified. These data originate in a study of T cell repertoires in cytomegalovirus infection. TCRdb recomputed calls from the reads with MiXCR, one row per CDR3 protein. The repertoire has approximately 910,000 distinct CDR3 sequences, around 32% of them found once; the top ten carry over 12%. From germline, CDR1 is SGHVS and CDR2 FQNEAQ. V gave up 3 bases and J gave up 7 bases, with 12 bases separating them. The length of the CDR3 is 13 residues. The source material was cultured CD8+ T cells from PBMCs, sampled from culture after CMV antigen stimulation. V is TRBV7-8 and J is TRBJ1-1; a weak D match, TRBD1 (6 bases). This clonotype was obtained from a human donor in good health (CMV status not recorded). Some clones in this sample may be carry-over from other donors' samples. DNA of the CDR3: TGTGCCAGCAGCTTTAGACAGGTGGATGAAGCTTTCTTT. Translation: CASSFRQVDEAFF.